These 2 T cell receptor beta chains were all obtained from the same sample, sequenced in a study of tumor and adjacent non-tumor tissue in lung cancer. TCRbeta libraries were built with three rounds of nested PCR, modified from ARM-PCR. TCRdb reprocessed the multiplex PCR reads with MiXCR, giving one entry per CDR3 protein. The sample yields about 44,000 distinct CDR3 sequences, roughly two thirds seen once. No cell sorting was done before RNA was extracted from the tissue. The normal lung tissue was taken more than 3 cm from the tumor edge. Sequenced material: distant non-tumor lung tissue. These receptors all come from a woman between 40 and 55 years old with non-small cell lung cancer.

V gene TRBV2 combines with J gene TRBJ2-3; 7 bases line up with TRBD2. V trimming: 7 bases; J trimming: 6 bases; junction bases outside the gene matches: 10. The length of the CDR3 is 14 residues. Germline CDR1 reads SNHLY; CDR2 reads FYNNEI. This chain's CDR3 is CASIASGESDTQYF. For the CDR3, the DNA is TGTGCCAGCATCGCTAGCGGCGAATCCGATACGCAGTATTTT.

Comments on this clonotype: Since no conserved phenylalanine or tryptophan closes the CDR3, a read error is the likely cause. This chain uses TRBV25-1 with TRBJ2-5; 11 bases line up with TRBD2. The J segment lost 5 bases and the V segment lost 2 bases, leaving 7 bases of the junction unmatched. Germline CDR1 MGHDK, CDR2 SYGVNS. CDR3 length: 16 residues. The CDR3, as DNA: TGTGCCAGCAGTGAAGGTAGACTAGCGGGATCGGAGACCCAGTACTTA. It encodes CASSEGRLAGSETQYL.